This T cell receptor (beta chain) was sequenced in a study of Graves' ophthalmopathy and Graves' hyperthyroidism. Looking at the study overall: No treatment had been given when peripheral blood was collected at initial diagnosis. Study results and limitations: Ophthalmopathy progression was predicted with 65% to 71% sensitivity and around 72% specificity. Detection in blood was also observed for most expanded thyroid clonotypes above 0.001 frequency.

This clonotype was observed many times. Its antigen is not known. Physicians reached a diagnosis by relying on clinical symptoms, serum thyroxine, TRAb, thyroid ultrasound and orbital computed tomography. Beta-chain TCR CDR3 regions were amplified from RNA transcripts. Second-round multiplex PCR came after a first-round RT-PCR that employed HTBI primers. TCRdb reprocessed the multiplex PCR reads with MiXCR, giving one entry per CDR3 protein. Of more than 150,000 distinct CDR3 sequences in the sample, 30% to 45% are singletons; the top ten hold around 5.5%. The receptor was isolated from a woman between 40 and 50 years old with Graves' ophthalmopathy. The sample comprised peripheral blood.

The CDR3 DNA reads as TGTGCCAGCAGCGACAACTTTAACTATGGCTACACCTTC. Its translation is CASSDNFNYGYTF. The chain carries TRBV9 and TRBJ1-2; D is unclear. Germline V gives CDR1 SGDLS, CDR2 YYNGEE. V lost 3 bases to trimming and J lost 1 base, with 7 bases between them. The CDR3 is 13 amino acids.